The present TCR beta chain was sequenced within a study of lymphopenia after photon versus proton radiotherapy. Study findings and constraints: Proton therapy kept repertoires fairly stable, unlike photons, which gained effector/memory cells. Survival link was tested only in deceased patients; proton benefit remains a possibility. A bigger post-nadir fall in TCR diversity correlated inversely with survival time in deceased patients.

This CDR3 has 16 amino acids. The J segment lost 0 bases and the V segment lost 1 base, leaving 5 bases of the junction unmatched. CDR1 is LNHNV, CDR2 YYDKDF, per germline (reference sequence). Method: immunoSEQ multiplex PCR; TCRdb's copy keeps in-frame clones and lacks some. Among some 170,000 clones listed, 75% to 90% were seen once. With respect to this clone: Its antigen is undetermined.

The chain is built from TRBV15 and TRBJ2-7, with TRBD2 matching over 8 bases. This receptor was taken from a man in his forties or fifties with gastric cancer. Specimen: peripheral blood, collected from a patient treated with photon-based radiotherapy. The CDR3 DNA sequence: TGTGCCACCAGCAGAGGTAGCGGGAAGAGCTCCTACGAGCAGTACTTC. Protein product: CATSRGSGKSSYEQYF.